These 23 T cell receptor beta chains came from one sample sequenced in a study of Ad26.COV2.S vaccination and SARS-CoV-2 variants. Using immunoSEQ multiplex PCR, the repertoire was profiled, and TCRdb retains in-frame clones only, with some absent. The profile shows some 410,000 clones, over 80% of them singletons. Specified treatment: over 15 received Ad26.COV2.S at low or high dose, single or two shots; roughly five received placebo; per-sample allocation not given. Day 63 after the first vaccine or placebo injection was the time point for sampling. The sample here was peripheral blood, taken in a trial of Ad26.COV2.S vaccine versus placebo. These receptor sequences come from a person between 18 and 65 years old who received the Ad26.COV2.S COVID-19 vaccine or a placebo.

The chain carries TRBV29-1 and TRBJ1-1; unclear D gene. The germline CDR1 and CDR2 sequences are SQVTM and ANQGSEA. The CDR3 runs to 15 residues. V gave up 5 bases and J gave up 3 bases, with 19 bases separating them. Here the CDR3 reads CSVPPRYPSDTEAFF. The DNA for the CDR3 is TGCAGCGTTCCGCCCAGGTACCCCAGCGACACTGAAGCTTTCTTT.

Concerning this clone itself: The same CDR3 can be traced to other DNA sequences in this sample. This chain joins TRBV7-2 and TRBJ2-7; the match to TRBD1 covers 11 bases. Germline CDR1 reads SGHTA; CDR2 reads FQGNSA. CDR3 length: 14 amino acids. The V segment lost 3 bases and the J segment 3 bases; nucleotides outside the gene matches: 1. The CDR3 bases are TGTGCCAGCAGCTTCGGGACAGGGGGCTACGAGCAGTACTTC. This translates into CASSFGTGGYEQYF.

The rearrangement joins TRBV5-5 to TRBJ2-7; D possibly corresponds to TRBD2 (5 bases). CDR1 is SGHKS and CDR2 is YYEKEE in the germline V gene (reference sequence). This CDR3 has 12 residues. Trimming shortened V by 2 bases and J by 5 bases, and 8 bases separated the two germline ends. The CDR3 here is CASSFTGDEQYF. The CDR3 nucleotides are TGTGCCAGCAGCTTCACCGGGGACGAGCAGTACTTC. The complete variable domain, with remaining parts taken from reference TRBV5-5 and TRBJ2-7, reads DAGVTQSPTHLIKTRGQQVTLRCSPISGHKSVSWYQQVLGQGPQFIFQYYEKEERGRGNFPDRFSARQFPNYSSELNVNALLLGDSALYLCASSFTGDEQYFGPGTRLTVT.

V usage is TRBV12-3 or TRBV12-4 and J usage is TRBJ1-1; the D is unclear. V lost 2 bases and J 6 bases, leaving 10 bases between the germline ends. The CDR3 spans 13 residues. CDR3 sequence reads: CASSLYPASEAFF. CDR3 sequence (DNA): TGTGCCAGCAGTTTATACCCTGCGTCTGAAGCTTTCTTT.

J is TRBJ2-3 and V is TRBV19; D gene ambiguous. Germline lookup yields CDR1 LNHDA and CDR2 SQIVND (reference sequence). Trimming shortened V by 5 bases and J by 6 bases, and 15 bases separated the two germline ends. CDR3 size: 14 residues. The CDR3, as DNA: TGTGCCAGTAGTCTACGACCGAATGGGGATACGCAGTATTTT. This codes for CASSLRPNGDTQYF.

The chain couples TRBV4-3 to TRBJ2-1; no firm D call. From germline, CDR1 is LGHNA and CDR2 YSLEER. Trimming pared 0 bases from V and 0 bases from J, leaving 6 bases between. This CDR3 region has 15 residues. The CDR3 nucleotides are TGCGCCAGCAGCCAAGATCGGAGCTCCTACAATGAGCAGTTCTTC. The encoded protein is CASSQDRSSYNEQFF.

This chain uses TRBV12-3 or TRBV12-4 with TRBJ1-1; D uncertain. The CDR3 length is 12 residues. Trimming removed 1 base from V and 8 bases from J, with 8 bases in between. The CDR3 sequence: CASSLGHAEAFF. DNA of the CDR3: TGTGCCAGCAGTTTAGGGCACGCAGAAGCTTTCTTT.

This chain connects TRBV30 to TRBJ2-7; no reliable D call. The CDR3 contains 10 residues. Trimming left V 1 base short and J 5 bases short, with 3 bases between. Germline V gives CDR1 GTSNPN, CDR2 SVGIG (reference sequence). The CDR3 coding sequence is TGTGCCTGGAGTGATAACGAGCAGTACTTC. It specifies CAWSDNEQYF.

This clone was detected only once. The gene calls are TRBV5-1 and TRBJ2-2; 12 positions agree with TRBD2. CDR3 size: 20 residues. CDR1 is SGHRS, CDR2 YFSETQ, per germline. J lost 0 bases, V lost 1 base, and 10 bases had no gene match. CDR3 in amino acids: CASSLIPPGLAGANTGELFF. CDR3 in DNA: TGCGCCAGCAGCTTGATTCCTCCGGGACTAGCGGGTGCGAACACCGGGGAGCTGTTTTTT.

CDR3 sequence: CASRPGQGVGDTQYF. Here the CDR3 DNA reads TGTGCCAGCAGACCGGGACAGGGGGTCGGAGATACGCAGTATTTT. V gene TRBV6-6 combines with J gene TRBJ2-3; 11 bases are a match to TRBD1. CDR1 is MNHNY and CDR2 is SVGAGI in the germline V gene (reference sequence). The CDR3 is 15 amino acids. Trimming took 6 bases from V and 5 from J; bases not matched to a gene: 7.

The chain links TRBV9 to TRBJ2-3; 7 bases fit TRBD1. With 2 bases clipped from V and 5 bases from J, the junction kept 5 bases outside the gene matches. The CDR3 contains 14 residues. CDR1 and CDR2 (germline): SGDLS, YYNGEE. This CDR3 is CASSVVGGIDTQYF. CDR3 in DNA: TGTGCCAGCAGCGTCGTAGGGGGCATAGATACGCAGTATTTT.

The count of this clone is one. J is TRBJ2-3 and V is TRBV2, with 11 positions matching TRBD2. This CDR3 comprises 17 residues. Germline CDR1 SNHLY, CDR2 FYNNEI. The ends lost 5 bases at V and 3 bases at J; junction bases unmatched: 10. CDR3 residues: CASSMASGGLGTDTQYF. CDR3 bases: TGTGCCAGCAGTATGGCTAGCGGGGGGCTTGGTACAGATACGCAGTATTTT.

The chain recombines TRBV7-2 with TRBJ1-3; TRBD1 matches 7 bases. Germline CDR1 reads SGHTA; CDR2 reads FQGNSA. V shed 1 base and J 9 bases; nucleotides not matched to a gene: 6. The CDR3 contains 14 residues. This chain's CDR3 is CASSLGQQGSTIYF. In nucleotides, the CDR3 is TGTGCCAGCAGCTTAGGGCAACAGGGGTCCACCATATATTTT.

A single count supports this clone. The V call is TRBV5-1, the J call TRBJ1-2; the D gene is possibly TRBD1 (6 bases). CDR1 is SGHRS and CDR2 is YFSETQ in the germline V gene. Trimming stripped 3 bases from V and 4 bases from J, with 10 bases between. The CDR3 loop spans 13 amino acids. The chain's CDR3 is CASSSDSSYGYTF. The CDR3 region has the DNA TGCGCCAGCAGCTCGGACAGCTCCTATGGCTACACCTTC.

V gene TRBV4-3 combines with J gene TRBJ2-1; no clear D gene. V shed 4 bases and J shed 4 bases, with 11 bases lying between them. This CDR3 is built from 14 residues. CDR1 LGHNA and CDR2 YSLEER come from the germline V gene. CDR3 loop: CASSRLVGYNEQFF. CDR3 nucleotide sequence: TGCGCCAGCAGCCGTCTTGTGGGGTACAATGAGCAGTTCTTC.

This chain joins TRBV6-6 and TRBJ2-2; 10 bases fit TRBD1. V was clipped by 7 bases and J by 6 bases; unmatched bases: 8. CDR1 and CDR2 from the germline V gene are MNHNY and SVGAGI (reference sequence). This CDR3 has 15 amino acids. The CDR3 loop is CASTRRDRGPGELFF. CDR3 DNA sequence: TGTGCCAGCACCCGCCGGGACAGGGGACCCGGGGAGCTGTTTTTT.

V and J are TRBV7-9 and TRBJ2-1; D is ambiguous. Germline V gives CDR1 SEHNR, CDR2 FQNEAQ (reference sequence). V was pared by 5 bases and J by 6 bases, with 8 bases between. This CDR3 has 12 amino acids. The DNA of the CDR3 is TGTGCCAGCAGCGCCGACTTCAATGAGCAGTTCTTC. Protein product: CASSADFNEQFF. The full variable domain, rest sourced from reference TRBV7-9 and TRBJ2-1, is DTGVSQNPRHKITKRGQNVTFRCDPISEHNRLYWYRQTLGQGPEFLTYFQNEAQLEKSRLLSDRFSAERPKGSFSTLEIQRTEQGDSAMYLCASSADFNEQFFGPGTRLTVL.

The J gene is TRBJ2-5, the V gene TRBV19, with TRBD1 matching over 9 bases. There are 17 residues in the CDR3. The V segment lost 5 bases and the J segment 4 bases; nucleotides outside the gene matches: 14. Looked up from germline, CDR1 is LNHDA and CDR2 is SQIVND (reference sequence). The CDR3 DNA follows: TGTGCCAGTAGTGTAGTCGACAGGGGGAAAGGTGGAGAGACCCAGTACTTC. Encoded protein: CASSVVDRGKGGETQYF.

This rearrangement joins TRBV29-1 to TRBJ2-5, with D possibly being TRBD1 (5 bases). The CDR3 covers 13 residues. V lost 0 bases to trimming and J lost 0 bases, with 5 bases between them. Germline lookup yields CDR1 SQVTM and CDR2 ANQGSEA. CDR3 loop: CSVEDRDQETQYF. The CDR3, as DNA: TGCAGCGTTGAAGACAGGGACCAAGAGACCCAGTACTTC.

This chain uses TRBV2 with TRBJ2-7; 10 bases map to TRBD1. This CDR3 comprises 14 residues. The J segment lost 5 bases and the V segment lost 3 bases, leaving 4 bases of the junction unmatched. Germline-derived CDR1 and CDR2 are SNHLY and FYNNEI. The CDR3 nucleotides are TGTGCCAGCAGTGAGACAGGGGGCAGAGACGAGCAGTACTTC. Protein sequence: CASSETGGRDEQYF.

This chain joins TRBV6-2 or TRBV6-3 and TRBJ2-2; D call uncertain. The CDR3 sequence is 12 residues long. The germline gives CDR1 MNHEY, CDR2 SVGEGT. V was clipped by 5 bases and J by 8 bases, with 9 bases between them. In DNA form, the CDR3 reads TGTGCCAGCAGTGAGCTTGTTGGGGAGCTGTTTTTT. Translation gives CASSELVGELFF.

This clone was recorded a few times. The chain is built from TRBV27 and TRBJ1-1, with D possibly matching TRBD1 (6 bases). This CDR3 spans 13 amino acids. Germline-derived CDR1 and CDR2 are MNHEY and SMNVEV (reference sequence). V lost 5 bases, J lost 10 bases, and 17 bases lay in between. This CDR3 reads CASSPLGALGAFF. In DNA form, the CDR3 reads TGTGCCAGCAGTCCCCTGGGGGCTTTGGGAGCTTTCTTT.

The V gene is TRBV21-1, the J gene TRBJ2-7; TRBD1, the table's D call, was not compared with the DNA. TRBV21-1 is described as a pseudogene. This CDR3 contains 14 residues. The CDR3 DNA follows: TGTGCCAGCAGCAAATGGAGCAGGGTCAACGAGCAGTACTTC. It yields the protein CASSKWSRVNEQYF.